This TCR beta chain is drawn from a study of T-cell reconstitution after alpha-beta-depleted transplantation in children. V lost 3 bases, J lost 3 bases, and 8 bases lay in between. The CDR3 is made up of 13 amino acids. The germline V gene encodes CDR1 MNHEY and CDR2 SMNVEV (reference sequence). This clonotype was found many times. Library preparation (for TCRbeta) was performed with unique molecular identifiers. In TCRdb, the PCR reads were re-called with MiXCR into one record per CDR3 protein. The data hold about 400,000 distinct CDR3 sequences, with roughly 14% observed a single time. The source was PBMCs, collected from the stem cell graft. The chain uses TRBV27 and TRBJ1-1; D gene uncertain. The clonotype comes from a human donor who donated a stem cell graft to a child with Fanconi anemia. The DNA of the CDR3 is TGTGCCAGCAGTTTTTTTATTGACACTGAAGCTTTCTTT. Its protein product is CASSFFIDTEAFF.